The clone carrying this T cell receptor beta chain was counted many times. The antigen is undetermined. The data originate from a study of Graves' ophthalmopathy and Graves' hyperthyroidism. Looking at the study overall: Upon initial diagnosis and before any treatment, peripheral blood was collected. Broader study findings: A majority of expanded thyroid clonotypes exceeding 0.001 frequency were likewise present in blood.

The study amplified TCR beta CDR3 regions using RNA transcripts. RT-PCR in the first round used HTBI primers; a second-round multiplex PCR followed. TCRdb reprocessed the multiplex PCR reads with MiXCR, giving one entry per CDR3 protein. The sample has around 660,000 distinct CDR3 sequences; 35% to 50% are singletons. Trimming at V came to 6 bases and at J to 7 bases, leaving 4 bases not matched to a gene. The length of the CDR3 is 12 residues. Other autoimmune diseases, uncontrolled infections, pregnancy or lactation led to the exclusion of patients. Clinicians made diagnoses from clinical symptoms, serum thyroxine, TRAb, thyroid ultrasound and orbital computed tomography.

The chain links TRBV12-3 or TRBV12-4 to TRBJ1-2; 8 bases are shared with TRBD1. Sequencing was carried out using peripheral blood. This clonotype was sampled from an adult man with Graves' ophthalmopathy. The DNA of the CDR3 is TGTGCCAGCAGATACAGGGGGAGTGGCTACACCTTC. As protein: CASRYRGSGYTF.